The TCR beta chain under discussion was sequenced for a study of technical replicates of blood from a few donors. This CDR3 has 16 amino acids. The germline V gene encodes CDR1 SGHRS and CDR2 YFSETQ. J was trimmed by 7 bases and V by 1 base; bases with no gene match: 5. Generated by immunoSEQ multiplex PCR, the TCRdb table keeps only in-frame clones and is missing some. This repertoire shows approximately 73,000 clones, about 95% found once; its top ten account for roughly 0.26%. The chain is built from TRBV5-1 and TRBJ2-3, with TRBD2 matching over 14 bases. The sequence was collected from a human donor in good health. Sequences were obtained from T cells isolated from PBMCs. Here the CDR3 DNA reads TGCGCCAGCAGCTTGACCGGGACTAGCGGGGGCCATACGCAGTATTTT. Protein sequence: CASSLTGTSGGHTQYF.